Included here is one T cell receptor (beta chain) sequence, with context. Its recognized antigen is unknown. No much larger clone is present one base from it, and per-base qualities are unavailable. Patients with autoimmune disease history or receiving systemic immunosuppression were excluded from the trial. Peripheral blood for TCR sequencing was collected from all dose cohorts at baseline, on cycle 4 day 1, and on cycle 7 day 1. Samples were obtained from an open-label, multicenter, first-in-human phase I dose-escalation trial of ivuxolimab. The trial enrolled adults with locally advanced or metastatic head and neck squamous cell, hepatocellular, melanoma or renal cell carcinoma. CD4+ and CD8+ T cells were sorted separately from peripheral blood before TCR sequencing. This entry belongs to a study of OX40 agonist ivuxolimab in advanced cancers. Regarding the study in general: Ivuxolimab was an agonistic, fully human IgG2 monoclonal antibody directed against OX40 (CD134), a costimulatory receptor. Intravenous ivuxolimab was administered to patients every 2 weeks at six dose levels: 0.01, 0.1, 0.3, 1.5, 3 and 10 mg/kg. Of the roughly 51 patients in dose escalation, about 20 had hepatocellular carcinoma, approximately 15 had melanoma, 9 had renal cell carcinoma and 9 had head and neck cancer. In the dose-escalation cohort, 82.7% of patients were male, and the mean age was 60 years with a range of roughly 23 to 90. Prior anti-PD-1, anti-PD-L1 or anti-CTLA-4 therapy was permitted, and approximately 40% of dose-escalation patients had received checkpoint inhibitors. Partial responses occurred in three dose-escalation patients, of whom one had hepatocellular carcinoma and two had cutaneous melanoma. Peripheral TCRbeta sequencing was intended to test whether TCR sequence diversity was altered and clonal T-cell expansion was caused by ivuxolimab. The paper covers the monotherapy dose-escalation part of the phase I ivuxolimab trial, which included N ≈ 50 patients.

V is shortened by 4 bases, J by 1 base, and the region joining them spans 13 bases. The germline V gene encodes CDR1 MDHEN and CDR2 SYDVKM. The CDR3, cysteine through phenylalanine, is 15 amino acids long. Only the CDR3 part of the read is kept: 45 bases, read in frame from the first base. To sequence the TCRbeta CDR3 region, genomic DNA was isolated from the sorted cells. The immunoSEQ Assay was used to sequence the TCRbeta CDR3 regions. The source is immuneACCESS, and TCRdb retained only in-frame sequences with V and J called. Part of the clones is not carried over; for the studies checked, unresolved V genes explain less than half of this, and the remainder is unexplained. The sample table records 20,000 to 30,000 clones; roughly three quarters of these occur just once. The ten largest clonotypes hold more than 20% of the sample. Findings and caveats that apply to the study as a whole: Low levels of normalized T-cell clonal expansion were also seen in some nonresponding patients. The antigen specificity of the peripheral T cells that underwent clonal expansion was not determined. At doses of 0.1 to 3.0 mg/kg, clonal expansion of both CD4+ and CD8+ T cells in blood was seen between baseline and week 6. In the 0.1-3.0 mg/kg groups, partial responders were among the patients with the lowest normalized peripheral clonal expansion, particularly in CD8+ T cells. After ivuxolimab, more expanded clones were found on average in CD8+ T cells than in CD4+ T cells.

Here the chain combines TRBV28 and TRBJ2-5, and possibly TRBD1, on 6 matching bases. The receptor was isolated from an adult with an advanced solid tumor such as melanoma, head and neck, liver or kidney cancer. The sequencing used CD4+ or CD8+ T cells sorted from blood, collected in a trial of the OX40 agonist ivuxolimab. The DNA is TGTGCCAGCAGTTCCATACAGGGCCCCCAAGAGACCCAGTACTTC. It specifies CASSSIQGPQETQYF.